The clone carrying this T cell receptor beta chain has a single count. Possible read error: a much larger clone is one base away. Since the CDR3 does not end with the conserved phenylalanine or tryptophan, this likely comes from a read error. Germline V gene sequence: CDR1 MGHRA, CDR2 YSYEKL. The CDR3 totals 13 residues. These data are taken from a study of T cells in Graves' hyperthyroidism and ophthalmopathy. Regions amplified from RNA transcripts were the TCR beta CDR3 regions. An initial round of RT-PCR targeting the TCR CDR3 relied on the HTBI primer set. TCRdb re-called the multiplex PCR reads through MiXCR, storing one row per CDR3 protein. The table includes 550,000 to 850,000 distinct CDR3 sequences, about 19% detected once. Around 10 ml fresh peripheral blood yielded the PBMCs.

Sequenced: blood. The receptor's source is a woman aged 45-65 years with Graves' hyperthyroidism that later progressed to Graves' ophthalmopathy. The rearrangement uses TRBV4-1 and TRBJ2-1, with a possible D match to TRBD2 (5 bases). CDR3 region: CASSRGPDNEQFL. The CDR3 DNA reads TGTGCCAGCAGCCGAGGGCCCGACAATGAGCAGTTCCTC.